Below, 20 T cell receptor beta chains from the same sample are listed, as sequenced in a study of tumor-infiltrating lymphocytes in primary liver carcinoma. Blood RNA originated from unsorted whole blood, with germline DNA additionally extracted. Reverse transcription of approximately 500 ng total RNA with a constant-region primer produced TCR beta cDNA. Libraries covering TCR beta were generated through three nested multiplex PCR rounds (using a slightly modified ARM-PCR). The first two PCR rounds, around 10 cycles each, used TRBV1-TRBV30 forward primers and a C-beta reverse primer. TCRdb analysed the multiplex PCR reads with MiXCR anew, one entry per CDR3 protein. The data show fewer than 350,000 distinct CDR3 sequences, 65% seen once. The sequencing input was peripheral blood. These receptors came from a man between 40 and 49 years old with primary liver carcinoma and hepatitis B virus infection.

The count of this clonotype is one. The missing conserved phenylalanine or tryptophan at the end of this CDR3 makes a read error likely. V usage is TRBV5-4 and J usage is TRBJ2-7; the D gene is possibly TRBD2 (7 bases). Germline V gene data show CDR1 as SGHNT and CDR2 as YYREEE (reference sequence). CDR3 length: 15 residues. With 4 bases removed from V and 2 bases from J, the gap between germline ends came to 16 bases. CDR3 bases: TGTGCCAGCAGCCCCTCGGGGGGCGATACCTACGAGCAGTACTCC. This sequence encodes CASSPSGGDTYEQYS.

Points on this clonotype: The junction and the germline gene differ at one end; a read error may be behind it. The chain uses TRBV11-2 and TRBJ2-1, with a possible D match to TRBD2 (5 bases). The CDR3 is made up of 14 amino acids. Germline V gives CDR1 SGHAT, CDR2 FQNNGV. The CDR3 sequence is CASRTNSSYKEQFF. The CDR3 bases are TGTGCCAGCAGGACTAATAGCTCCTACAAAGAGCAGTTCTTC.

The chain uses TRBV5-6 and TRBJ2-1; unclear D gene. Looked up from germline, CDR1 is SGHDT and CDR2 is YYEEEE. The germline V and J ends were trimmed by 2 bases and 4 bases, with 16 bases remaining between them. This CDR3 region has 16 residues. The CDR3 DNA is TGTGCCAGCAGCTTCTCACGCCCCGGGCCTTACAATGAGCAGTTCTTC. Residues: CASSFSRPGPYNEQFF.

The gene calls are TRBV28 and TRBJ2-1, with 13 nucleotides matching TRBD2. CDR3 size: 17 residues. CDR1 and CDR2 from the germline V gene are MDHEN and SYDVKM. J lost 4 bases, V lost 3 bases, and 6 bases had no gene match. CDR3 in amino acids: CASSLSLTSGGYNEQFF. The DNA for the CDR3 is TGTGCCAGCAGTTTGTCCCTGACTAGCGGGGGGTACAATGAGCAGTTCTTC.

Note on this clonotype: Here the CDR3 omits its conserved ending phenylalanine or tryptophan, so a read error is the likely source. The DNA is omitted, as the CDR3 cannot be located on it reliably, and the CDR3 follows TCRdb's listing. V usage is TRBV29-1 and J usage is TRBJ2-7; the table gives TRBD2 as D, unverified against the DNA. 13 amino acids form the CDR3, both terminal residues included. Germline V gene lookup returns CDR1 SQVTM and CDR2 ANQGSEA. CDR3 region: CSVERQGRNEEYS.

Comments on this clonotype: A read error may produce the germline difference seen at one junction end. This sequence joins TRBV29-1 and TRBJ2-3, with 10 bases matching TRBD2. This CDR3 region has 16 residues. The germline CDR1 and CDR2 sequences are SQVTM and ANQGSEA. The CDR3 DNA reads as TGCAGCGTTGAAGATATGTCTAGCGGGAGCACAGAAACGCGGTATTTT. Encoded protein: CSVEDMSSGSTETRYF.

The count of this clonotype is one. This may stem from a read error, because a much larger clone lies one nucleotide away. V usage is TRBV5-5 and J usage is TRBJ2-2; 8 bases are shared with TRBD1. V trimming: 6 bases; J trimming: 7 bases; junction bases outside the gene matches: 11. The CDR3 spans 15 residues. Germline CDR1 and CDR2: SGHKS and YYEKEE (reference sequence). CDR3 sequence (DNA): TGTGCCAGCAATACGCCGGGACAGGTGCGCGGGGAGCTGTTTTTT. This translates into CASNTPGQVRGELFF.

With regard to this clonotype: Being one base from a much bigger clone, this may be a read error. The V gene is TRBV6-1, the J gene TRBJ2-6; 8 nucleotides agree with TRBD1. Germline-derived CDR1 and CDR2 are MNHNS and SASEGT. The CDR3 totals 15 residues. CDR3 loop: CASSGQGLGANVLNF. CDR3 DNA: TGTGCCAGCAGCGGACAGGGCCTCGGGGCCAACGTCCTGAATTTC.

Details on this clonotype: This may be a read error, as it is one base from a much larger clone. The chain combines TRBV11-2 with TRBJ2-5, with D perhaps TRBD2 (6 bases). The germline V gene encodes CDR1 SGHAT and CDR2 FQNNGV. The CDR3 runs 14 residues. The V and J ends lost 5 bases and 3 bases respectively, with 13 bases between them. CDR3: CASSPGASEETQYF. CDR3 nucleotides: TGTGCCAGCAGCCCCGGGGCTAGCGAAGAGACCCAGTACTTC.

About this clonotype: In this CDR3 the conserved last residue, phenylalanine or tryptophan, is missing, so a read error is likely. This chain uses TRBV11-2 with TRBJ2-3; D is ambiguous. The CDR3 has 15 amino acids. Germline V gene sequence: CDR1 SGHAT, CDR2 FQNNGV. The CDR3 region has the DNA TGTGCCAGTAGCTTAGACCGTCCCAGAACAGATACGCAGTATTGT. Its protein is CASSLDRPRTDTQYC.

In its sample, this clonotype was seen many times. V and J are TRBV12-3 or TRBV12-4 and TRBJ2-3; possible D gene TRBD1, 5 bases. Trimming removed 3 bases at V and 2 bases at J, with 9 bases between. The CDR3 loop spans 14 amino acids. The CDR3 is CASSLWGHTDTQYF. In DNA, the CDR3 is TGTGCCAGCAGTTTGTGGGGCCACACAGATACGCAGTATTTT.

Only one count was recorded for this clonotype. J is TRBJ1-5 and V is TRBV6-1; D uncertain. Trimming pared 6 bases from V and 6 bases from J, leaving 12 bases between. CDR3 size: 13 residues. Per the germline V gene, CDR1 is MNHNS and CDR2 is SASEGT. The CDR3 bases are TGTGCCAGCAGGGTGTTTTTAGGTCAGCCCCAGCATTTT. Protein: CASRVFLGQPQHF.

The CDR3 DNA reads TGTGCCAGCAGCACGTGGGCGGGAGGCACCGGGGAGCTGTTTTTT. Translated: CASSTWAGGTGELFF. V is TRBV5-5 and J is TRBJ2-2; 8 positions agree with TRBD2. V was pared by 4 bases and J by 4 bases, with 6 bases of the junction left unmatched. CDR3 size: 15 residues. Looked up from germline, CDR1 is SGHKS and CDR2 is YYEKEE (reference sequence).

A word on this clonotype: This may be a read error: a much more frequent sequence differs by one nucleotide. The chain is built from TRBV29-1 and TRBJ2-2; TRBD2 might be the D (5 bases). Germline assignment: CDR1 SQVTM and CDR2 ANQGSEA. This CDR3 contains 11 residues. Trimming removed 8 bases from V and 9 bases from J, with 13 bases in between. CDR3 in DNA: TGCAGCATTCGGACGGGATGGGAGCTGTTTTTT. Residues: CSIRTGWELFF.

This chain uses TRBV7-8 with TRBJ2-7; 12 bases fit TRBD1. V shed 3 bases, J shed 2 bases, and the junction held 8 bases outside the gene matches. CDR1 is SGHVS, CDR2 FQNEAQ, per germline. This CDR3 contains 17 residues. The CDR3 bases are TGTGCCAGCAGCTTCGGGACAGGGGGCCATGTACCCTACGAGCAGTACTTC. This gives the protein CASSFGTGGHVPYEQYF.

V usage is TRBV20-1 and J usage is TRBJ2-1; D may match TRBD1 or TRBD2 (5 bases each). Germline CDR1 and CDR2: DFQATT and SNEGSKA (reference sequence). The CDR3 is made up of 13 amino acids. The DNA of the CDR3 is TGCAGCTCGGGACCCCGGCCGAGGAATGAGCAGTTCTTC. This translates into CSSGPRPRNEQFF.

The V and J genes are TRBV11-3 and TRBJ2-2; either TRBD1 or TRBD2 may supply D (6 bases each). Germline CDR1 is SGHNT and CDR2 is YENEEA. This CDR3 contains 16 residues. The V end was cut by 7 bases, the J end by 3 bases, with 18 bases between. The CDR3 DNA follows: TGTGCCAGCAACCAAGGGGGGACGGCGTACACCGGGGAGCTGTTTTTT. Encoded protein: CASNQGGTAYTGELFF.

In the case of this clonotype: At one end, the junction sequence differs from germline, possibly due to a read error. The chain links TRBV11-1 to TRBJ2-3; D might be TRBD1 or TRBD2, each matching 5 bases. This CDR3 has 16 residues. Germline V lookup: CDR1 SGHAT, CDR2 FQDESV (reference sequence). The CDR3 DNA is TGTGCCAGCAGCTCCCGGGACCTGCTCCCCACAGATATGCAGTATTTT. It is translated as CASSSRDLLPTDMQYF.

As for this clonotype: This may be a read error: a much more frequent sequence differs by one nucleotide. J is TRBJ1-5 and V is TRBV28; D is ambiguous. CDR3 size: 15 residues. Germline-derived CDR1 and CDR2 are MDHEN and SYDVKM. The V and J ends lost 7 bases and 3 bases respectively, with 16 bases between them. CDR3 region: CASNFEDTFNQPQHF. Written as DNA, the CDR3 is TGTGCCAGCAATTTCGAGGATACCTTCAATCAGCCCCAGCATTTT.

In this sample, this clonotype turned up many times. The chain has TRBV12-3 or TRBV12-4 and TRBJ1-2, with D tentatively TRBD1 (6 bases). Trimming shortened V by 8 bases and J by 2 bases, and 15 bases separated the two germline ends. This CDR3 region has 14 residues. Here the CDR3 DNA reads TGTGCCAGCCTACAGGGCGGCGAAAACTATGGCTACACCTTC. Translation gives CASLQGGENYGYTF.